One sample yielded the 7 T cell receptor beta chains listed below, sequenced in a study of T cells expressing NK-cell markers. TCRdb reprocessed the 5' RACE reads; each CDR3 protein has one entry and no DNA is given. Its listing shows 350,000 to 450,000 distinct CDR3 sequences. The sequencing input was blood T cells: a sorted CD56 or NKG2C T cell subset, CD4+ or CD8+ T cells, or bulk PBMC T cells (not recorded which). The receptors derive from a man aged 18 to 69 in good health.

V and J are TRBV2 and TRBJ1-3. Germline loops: CDR1 SNHLY, CDR2 FYNNEI. This CDR3 has 17 amino acids. CDR3 sequence reads: CASFLEGKSGGGNTIYF.

The chain is built from TRBV18 and TRBJ2-5; the TRBD1 assignment by TCRdb is unverifiable without DNA. The CDR3 sequence is 15 residues long. CDR1 is KGHSH, CDR2 LQKENI, per germline. The CDR3 loop is CASSPTPTGGETQYF.

This rearrangement joins TRBV28 to TRBJ1-3; TCRdb indicates TRBD1, and absent DNA this call remains unverified. The CDR3 covers 14 residues. Germline CDR1 and CDR2: MDHEN and SYDVKM. The CDR3 sequence: CASSFRGSGNTIYF. The full variable domain, its missing parts supplied by reference TRBV28 and TRBJ1-3, is DVKVTQSSRYLVKRTGEKVFLECVQDMDHENMFWYRQDPGLGLRLIYFSYDVKMKEKGDIPEGYSVSREKKERFSLILESASTNQTSMYLCASSFRGSGNTIYFGEGSWLTVV.

This sequence joins TRBV5-1 and TRBJ2-7; TCRdb's D call of TRBD2 is untestable without DNA. Per the germline V gene, CDR1 is SGHRS and CDR2 is YFSETQ. The CDR3 extends over 14 amino acids. The CDR3: CASSSQGAGDEQYF.

The CDR3 is CASSLGTYNEKLFF. The V gene is TRBV5-1, the J gene TRBJ1-4; TCRdb's assignment of TRBD1 cannot be checked, as there is no DNA. From germline, CDR1 is SGHRS and CDR2 YFSETQ. The length of the CDR3 is 14 residues. Based on the CDR3 plus reference TRBV5-1 and TRBJ1-4, the full variable domain is KAGVTQTPRYLIKTRGQQVTLSCSPISGHRSVSWYQQTPGQGLQFLFEYFSETQRNKGNFPGRFSGRQFSNSRSEMNVSTLELGDSALYLCASSLGTYNEKLFFGSGTQLSVL.

The chain recombines TRBV6-2 or TRBV6-3 with TRBJ1-5; without DNA, the TCRdb call of TRBD1 cannot be checked. The CDR3 has 15 residues. Looked up from germline, CDR1 is MNHEY and CDR2 is SVGEGT. CDR3: CASSGVYRVRQPQHF.

The chain joins TRBV12-3 or TRBV12-4 to TRBJ1-1; as DNA is missing, the TRBD1 call by TCRdb cannot be tested. The CDR3 totals 16 residues. The CDR3 spells CASSLSGTGGGTEAFF.